Below, 24 T cell receptor beta chains from the same sample are listed, as sequenced in a study of identical twins. TCRdb re-called the 5' RACE reads through MiXCR, storing one row per CDR3 protein. Among 400,000 to 550,000 distinct CDR3 sequences, approximately 22% were seen once, and the ten largest hold roughly 0.91%. These data also formed part of another study, on T cells expressing NK-cell markers.

Input material: CD4+ T cells sorted from blood. Source of these receptors: a woman between 18 and 29 years old in good health.

The chain uses TRBV3-1 and TRBJ2-1; D unresolved. The V and J ends lost 4 bases and 6 bases respectively, with 13 bases between them. CDR3 length: 14 residues. In germline, CDR1 is LGHDT, CDR2 YNNKEL (reference sequence). The CDR3 reads CASSPLPPTNEQFF. In nucleotides, the CDR3 is TGTGCCAGCAGCCCGCTGCCCCCTACCAATGAGCAGTTCTTC.

This chain connects TRBV20-1 to TRBJ1-2; 12 bases align to TRBD1. Germline lookup yields CDR1 DFQATT and CDR2 SNEGSKA (reference sequence). This CDR3 region has 12 residues. J was trimmed by 8 bases and V by 6 bases; bases with no gene match: 4. This CDR3 reads CSARDRGLGYTF. The CDR3 bases are TGCAGTGCAAGGGACAGGGGGCTCGGCTACACCTTC.

The chain combines TRBV29-1 with TRBJ1-1; D not certain. V gave up 3 bases and J gave up 0 bases, with 14 bases separating them. This CDR3 contains 15 residues. Per germline, CDR1 SQVTM and CDR2 ANQGSEA. The CDR3 DNA reads as TGCAGCGTTGATTGGGTGAAGTCTATGAACACTGAAGCTTTCTTT. This sequence encodes CSVDWVKSMNTEAFF.

This clonotype has more than one count but fewer than ten. The V call is TRBV20-1, the J call TRBJ2-5; D might be TRBD2 (6 bases). The CDR3 covers 14 residues. Trimming shortened V by 6 bases and J by 1 base, and 15 bases separated the two germline ends. Per the germline V gene, CDR1 is DFQATT and CDR2 is SNEGSKA (reference sequence). This chain's CDR3 is CSAIPEGLQETQYF. The CDR3 DNA reads as TGCAGTGCCATTCCGGAGGGACTCCAAGAGACCCAGTACTTC.

This clonotype occurred a few times. The genes are TRBV20-1 and TRBJ2-4; D gene unclear. CDR1 is DFQATT and CDR2 is SNEGSKA in the germline V gene (reference sequence). This CDR3 region has 8 residues. In DNA form, the CDR3 reads TGCACCCTGGCTCTCCTATACTTC. Protein sequence: CTLALLYF.

The genes are TRBV5-1 and TRBJ2-2; D may be TRBD1 (6 bases). Trimming stripped 4 bases from V and 6 bases from J, with 13 bases between. The CDR3 contains 14 residues. Germline values: CDR1 SGHRS, CDR2 YFSETQ. The CDR3 DNA is TGCGCCAGCAGCCCCCAGGGGCCCCCCGGGGAGCTGTTTTTT. The encoded protein is CASSPQGPPGELFF.

This clonotype was seen more than once but under ten times. The V call is TRBV12-3 or TRBV12-4, the J call TRBJ1-2; D possibly corresponds to TRBD1 (6 bases). The V end was cut by 3 bases, the J end by 4 bases, with 15 bases between. This CDR3 spans 15 amino acids. The CDR3 DNA follows: TGTGCCAGCAGTTTCTTAGTCGGGGGCGTCTATGGCTACACCTTC. Encoded protein: CASSFLVGGVYGYTF.

The chain employs TRBV20-1 and TRBJ2-1; D is perhaps TRBD2 (5 bases). Germline V gene sequence: CDR1 DFQATT, CDR2 SNEGSKA (reference sequence). V shed 3 bases and J shed 4 bases, with 13 bases lying between them. The CDR3 is 14 residues long. This CDR3 reads CSASHRGRYNEQFF. The CDR3 region has the DNA TGCAGTGCTAGTCATCGAGGGAGATACAATGAGCAGTTCTTC.

The chain uses TRBV20-1 and TRBJ2-3; D ambiguous. V was clipped by 7 bases and J by 2 bases, with 13 bases between them. This CDR3 has 13 residues. The germline gives CDR1 DFQATT, CDR2 SNEGSKA (reference sequence). The CDR3 sequence is CSVPGHDTDTQYF. CDR3 sequence (DNA): TGCAGTGTACCCGGGCACGACACAGATACGCAGTATTTT.

CDR3 DNA sequence: TGTGCCAGCAGCGTAACCGACGGGGCAGGGGGCGAGCAGTACTTC. Amino acid sequence: CASSVTDGAGGEQYF. This sequence joins TRBV9 and TRBJ2-7; TRBD1 agrees at 7 bases. V trimming: 1 base; J trimming: 6 bases; junction bases outside the gene matches: 10. The CDR3 is 15 amino acids. Germline V gives CDR1 SGDLS, CDR2 YYNGEE. Variable domain in full (rest from reference TRBV9 and TRBJ2-7): DSGVTQTPKHLITATGQRVTLRCSPRSGDLSVYWYQQSLDQGLQFLIQYYNGEERAKGNILERFSAQQFPDLHSELNLSSLELGDSALYFCASSVTDGAGGEQYFGPGTRLTVT.

This rearrangement joins TRBV29-1 to TRBJ2-5; no clear D. Germline V gene lookup returns CDR1 SQVTM and CDR2 ANQGSEA. The CDR3 runs to 14 residues. V was trimmed by 4 bases and J by 7 bases, leaving 19 bases between them. CDR3 DNA: TGCAGCGTTGGAGTCTTGGGCCATGCGAGGACCCAGTACTTC. Translation: CSVGVLGHARTQYF.

The table lists this clonotype with many counts. The V and J genes are TRBV7-9 and TRBJ2-3; D uncertain. Per the germline V gene, CDR1 is SEHNR and CDR2 is FQNEAQ (reference sequence). The CDR3 is 12 residues long. The V end was cut by 5 bases, the J end by 4 bases, with 7 bases between. Here the CDR3 reads CASSESSDTQYF. Here the CDR3 DNA reads TGTGCCAGCAGCGAAAGTTCAGATACGCAGTATTTT.

The genes are TRBV6-2 or TRBV6-3 and TRBJ2-7; a possible D gene is TRBD2 (5 bases). The CDR3 spans 19 residues. The V gene lost 3 bases and the J gene lost 0 bases, with 24 bases spanning the gap. Germline loops: CDR1 MNHEY, CDR2 SVGEGT. The CDR3 region has the DNA TGTGCCAGCAGTTATGATTCGAGTGGTTGGGCGGGCCGCTCCTACGAGCAGTACTTC. This encodes CASSYDSSGWAGRSYEQYF.

The rearrangement uses TRBV5-1 and TRBJ2-3, with a possible D match to TRBD2 (6 bases). With 0 bases removed from V and 0 bases from J, the gap between germline ends came to 11 bases. Per germline, CDR1 SGHRS and CDR2 YFSETQ. This CDR3 comprises 16 residues. The DNA for the CDR3 is TGCGCCAGCAGCTTGGATGGCGCGGGGAGCACAGATACGCAGTATTTT. Translation gives CASSLDGAGSTDTQYF.

This chain connects TRBV20-1 to TRBJ2-7, with D perhaps TRBD1 (6 bases). The CDR3 is 13 amino acids. The germline gives CDR1 DFQATT, CDR2 SNEGSKA (reference sequence). V lost 6 bases and J 3 bases, leaving 15 bases between the germline ends. CDR3 coding DNA: TGCAGTGCCCAGGGGACCTGGGGCTACGAGCAGTACTTC. It specifies CSAQGTWGYEQYF.

This clonotype came up a few times. V is TRBV4-2 and J is TRBJ2-3, with a possible D match to TRBD2 (5 bases). Germline V lookup: CDR1 LGHNA, CDR2 YNFKEQ. Trimming removed 1 base from V and 0 bases from J, with 14 bases in between. This CDR3 contains 17 residues. The CDR3 spells CASSQGPWESSTDTQYF. CDR3 sequence (DNA): TGTGCCAGCAGCCAAGGCCCCTGGGAGTCTAGCACAGATACGCAGTATTTT.

This clonotype has at least ten counts. J is TRBJ2-7 and V is TRBV9; 13 bases match TRBD2. V shed 2 bases and J 0 bases; nucleotides not matched to a gene: 8. Germline CDR1 SGDLS, CDR2 YYNGEE. This CDR3 comprises 18 residues. The DNA of the CDR3 is TGTGCCAGCAGCGTGCCGGGACTAGCGGGACTAGTCTCCTACGAGCAGTACTTC. It codes for CASSVPGLAGLVSYEQYF.

The chain recombines TRBV29-1 with TRBJ1-2; weak D call: TRBD1 (6 bases). CDR1 is SQVTM and CDR2 is ANQGSEA in the germline V gene. With 6 bases removed from V and 8 bases from J, the gap between germline ends came to 22 bases. The CDR3 spans 14 residues. DNA of the CDR3: TGCAGCGTCGAAAACAGGGACCTACGAGGAGGCTACACCTTC. Its protein product is CSVENRDLRGGYTF.

The V gene is TRBV12-5, the J gene TRBJ2-7; tentative D call: TRBD1 (5 bases). Germline CDR1 is LGHNT and CDR2 is FRNRAP. The CDR3 length is 13 residues. Trimming stripped 1 base from V and 4 bases from J, with 8 bases between. CDR3 DNA: TGTGCTAGTGGTTTGGGCAGGGATTACGAGCAGTACTTC. Protein product: CASGLGRDYEQYF.

The rearrangement links TRBV6-2 or TRBV6-3 to TRBJ2-3, with D unresolved. There are 12 residues in the CDR3. The germline V gene has CDR1 MNHEY and CDR2 SVGEGT. With 6 bases removed from V and 1 base from J, the gap between germline ends came to 5 bases. The CDR3 reads CASRIGTDTQYF. The DNA of the CDR3 is TGTGCCAGCAGGATCGGCACAGATACGCAGTATTTT.

In the case of this clonotype: The junction and the germline gene differ at one end; a read error may be behind it. The chain couples TRBV20-1 to TRBJ1-4; TRBD1 is a possible D gene (5 bases). In germline, CDR1 is DFQATT, CDR2 SNEGSKA (reference sequence). This CDR3 comprises 13 residues. The CDR3 DNA reads as TGCAGTGCTAGAGTAGTATCTGGGGGGAAAGTGCTTTTT. Translation: CSARVVSGGKVLF.

The chain employs TRBV7-9 and TRBJ1-2, with no clear D. Trimming removed 6 bases at V and 8 bases at J, with 16 bases between. CDR3 length: 13 amino acids. In germline, CDR1 is SEHNR, CDR2 FQNEAQ (reference sequence). The chain's CDR3 is CASSFLHAGGYTF. In DNA form, the CDR3 reads TGTGCCAGCAGTTTCCTGCACGCGGGGGGCTACACCTTC.

The CDR3 DNA reads as TGCGCCAGCAGCCGCGCAGAGAGCTCCTATAATTCACCCCTCCACTTT. Its translation is CASSRAESSYNSPLHF. This chain links TRBV5-1 with TRBJ1-6; D is ambiguous. Between the trimmed V and J ends, which lost 4 bases and 0 bases, there was a span of 11 bases. This CDR3 has 16 amino acids. Germline CDR1 is SGHRS and CDR2 is YFSETQ.

The chain couples TRBV29-1 to TRBJ1-2, with D hard to call. Germline CDR1 reads SQVTM; CDR2 reads ANQGSEA. V lost 6 bases to trimming and J lost 2 bases, with 16 bases between them. The CDR3 is 14 amino acids. The CDR3, as DNA: TGCAGCGTCGCGGGCCGAGGACGGAACTATGGCTACACCTTC. Its protein product is CSVAGRGRNYGYTF.